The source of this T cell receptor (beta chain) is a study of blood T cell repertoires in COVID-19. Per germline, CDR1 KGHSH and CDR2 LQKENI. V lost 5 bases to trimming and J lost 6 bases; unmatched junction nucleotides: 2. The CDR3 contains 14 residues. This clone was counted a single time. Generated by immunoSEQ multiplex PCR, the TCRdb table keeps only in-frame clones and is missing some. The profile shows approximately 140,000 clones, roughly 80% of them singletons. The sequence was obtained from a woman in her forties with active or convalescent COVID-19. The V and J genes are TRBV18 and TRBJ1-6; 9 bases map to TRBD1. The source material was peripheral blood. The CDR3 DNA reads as TGTGCCAGCTCATCGGGACAGGGTAATTCACCCCTCCACTTT. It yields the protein CASSSGQGNSPLHF.